Following are 29 T cell receptor beta chains from one sample sequenced in a study of early T cells in non-severe SARS-CoV-2 infection. MiXCR, run by TCRdb on the 5' RACE reads, gives a single entry per CDR3 protein. The sample consists of tens of thousands of distinct CDR3 sequences, around 14% of them appearing once. Sequenced input: whole blood. These receptors were obtained from an adult who was a healthcare worker with PCR-confirmed SARS-CoV-2 infection or an uninfected control (not recorded which).

This clonotype was observed once. The J gene is TRBJ2-6, the V gene TRBV7-3; TRBD1 matches at 8 bases. V gave up 5 bases and J gave up 0 bases; unmatched junction bases: 12. Per germline, CDR1 SGHTA and CDR2 FQGTGA. The CDR3 spans 19 residues. The CDR3 nucleotides are TGTGCCAGCAGCCCCCAGGGGGCCAGTCTTCGCTCTGGGGCCAACGTCCTGACTTTC. Amino acids: CASSPQGASLRSGANVLTF.

This clonotype was counted at least ten times. The chain carries TRBV6-6 and TRBJ2-3; D is uncertain. The germline V gene encodes CDR1 MNHNY and CDR2 SVGAGI (reference sequence). V gave up 0 bases and J gave up 7 bases, with 2 bases separating them. The CDR3 totals 11 residues. For the CDR3, the DNA is TGTGCCAGCAGTTACTCGTATACGCAGTATTTT. Translating it yields CASSYSYTQYF.

The sample holds many counts of this clonotype. The chain recombines TRBV7-9 with TRBJ1-1, with D maybe TRBD1 (6 bases). V lost 2 bases and J lost 1, with 11 bases in between. The CDR3 sequence is 15 residues long. Germline V CDR1 and CDR2: SEHNR, FQNEAQ (reference sequence). The CDR3: CASSLSVGQNTEAFF. The CDR3 nucleotides read TGTGCCAGCAGCTTATCTGTGGGACAGAACACTGAAGCTTTCTTT.

There are many counts of this clonotype. The rearrangement joins TRBV18 to TRBJ1-3; the D is unclear. Trimming removed 3 bases from V and 1 base from J, with 13 bases in between. The V gene's germline CDR1 is KGHSH and CDR2 LQKENI. CDR3 length equals 16 residues. CDR3 sequence: CASSPSDAISGNTIYF. The CDR3 DNA sequence: TGTGCCAGCTCACCTTCGGACGCGATTTCTGGAAACACCATATATTTT.

This clonotype was seen repeatedly, ten times or more. The chain combines TRBV7-2 with TRBJ1-1; no clear D. Germline V gene data show CDR1 as SGHTA and CDR2 as FQGNSA. Trimming pared 4 bases from V and 2 bases from J, leaving 8 bases between. The CDR3 loop spans 13 amino acids. This CDR3 reads CASSSRVNTEAFF. CDR3 sequence (DNA): TGTGCCAGCAGCTCTCGAGTCAACACTGAAGCTTTCTTT.

The J gene is TRBJ2-7, the V gene TRBV29-1, with 10 nucleotides matching TRBD2. V was clipped by 6 bases and J by 0 bases; unmatched bases: 11. The CDR3 extends over 16 amino acids. Germline V gene sequence: CDR1 SQVTM, CDR2 ANQGSEA. Here the CDR3 reads CSVDRGTSASSYEQYF. The CDR3 region has the DNA TGCAGCGTCGACCGCGGGACTAGCGCAAGCTCCTACGAGCAGTACTTC.

A few counts support this clonotype. This chain connects TRBV7-2 to TRBJ2-1; D possibly corresponds to TRBD1 (5 bases). Deletions cut 5 bases from V and 6 bases from J, with 14 bases between. The CDR3 has 14 residues. The germline V gene has CDR1 SGHTA and CDR2 FQGNSA. The CDR3 nucleotides are TGTGCCAGCAGCCAGTCGGCTGGGGCCAATGAGCAGTTCTTC. Its protein is CASSQSAGANEQFF.

This clonotype was seen a few times. J is TRBJ2-7 and V is TRBV4-1; D perhaps matches TRBD2 (7 bases). The V end lost 4 bases, the J end lost 2 bases, and 15 bases lay between the germline ends. This CDR3 is built from 15 residues. The germline gives CDR1 MGHRA, CDR2 YSYEKL. The CDR3 nucleotides read TGCGCCAGCAGCCGCAGGGAGGGGGTGACCTACGAGCAGTACTTC. The encoded protein is CASSRREGVTYEQYF.

As DNA, the CDR3 is TGTGCCAGCAGCCAAGATCGGGGGAGGAACATTCAGTACTTC. The encoded protein is CASSQDRGRNIQYF. This chain links TRBV14 with TRBJ2-4, with a tentative D call TRBD2 (6 bases). The CDR3 is made up of 14 amino acids. Germline V CDR1 and CDR2: SGHDN, FVKESK. V lost 0 bases to trimming and J lost 7 bases, with 10 bases between them.

Ten or more counts support this clonotype. The chain couples TRBV19 to TRBJ1-2; weak D call: TRBD1 (6 bases). V gave up 3 bases and J gave up 7 bases, with 12 bases separating them. CDR3 size: 13 residues. The germline V gene encodes CDR1 LNHDA and CDR2 SQIVND (reference sequence). The chain's CDR3 is CASSIPGASGYTF. The DNA of the CDR3 is TGTGCCAGTAGTATTCCGGGGGCGAGTGGCTACACCTTC.

The chain employs TRBV9 and TRBJ2-3; unclear D gene. This CDR3 contains 15 residues. V gave up 3 bases and J gave up 2 bases, with 13 bases separating them. CDR1 and CDR2 (germline): SGDLS, YYNGEE. The CDR3 loop is CASSALGRNTDTQYF. Here the CDR3 DNA reads TGTGCCAGCAGCGCATTGGGCAGGAACACAGATACGCAGTATTTT.

There are many counts of this clonotype. This chain joins TRBV2 and TRBJ1-1; 7 bases match TRBD1. The CDR3 covers 13 residues. Germline V gives CDR1 SNHLY, CDR2 FYNNEI. V lost 6 bases to trimming and J lost 5 bases; unmatched junction nucleotides: 6. The CDR3 DNA reads TGTGCCAGCAGCATACAGGGGAGAACTGAAGCTTTCTTT. It specifies CASSIQGRTEAFF.

This clonotype has only a few counts. V is TRBV5-5 and J is TRBJ1-2; a possible D gene is TRBD1 (5 bases). Per the germline V gene, CDR1 is SGHKS and CDR2 is YYEKEE (reference sequence). There are 13 residues in the CDR3. V lost 4 bases, J lost 4 bases, and 11 bases lay in between. In nucleotides, the CDR3 is TGTGCCAGCAGCATAGGGGTTGGCTATGGCTACACCTTC. Protein sequence: CASSIGVGYGYTF.

This clonotype has a count of ten or more. This sequence joins TRBV10-3 and TRBJ1-1, with a weak D call TRBD1 (5 bases). The V end lost 6 bases, the J end lost 4 bases, and 15 bases lay between the germline ends. The CDR3 consists of 14 residues. Germline lookup yields CDR1 ENHRY and CDR2 SYGVKD. CDR3 DNA: TGTGCCATCAGGGGAGATACAGGCGCCACTGAAGCTTTCTTT. Its translation: CAIRGDTGATEAFF.

This clonotype was counted only a few times. This chain joins TRBV29-1 and TRBJ2-5, with D unclear. Trimming cost V 0 bases and J 5 bases, with 10 bases left between them. Germline V gives CDR1 SQVTM, CDR2 ANQGSEA. The CDR3 runs 13 residues. As DNA, the CDR3 is TGCAGCGTTGAAGATCCCCCGTCGGAGACCCAGTACTTC. This encodes CSVEDPPSETQYF.

Many counts were recorded for this clonotype. J is TRBJ2-5 and V is TRBV5-4, with D perhaps being TRBD1 or TRBD2 (5 bases each). With 4 bases removed from V and 5 bases from J, the gap between germline ends came to 18 bases. The CDR3 loop spans 15 amino acids. Germline V gene data show CDR1 as SGHNT and CDR2 as YYREEE (reference sequence). CDR3 sequence (DNA): TGTGCCAGCAGCCGGGACGCCGCCTCAGGGGAGACCCAGTACTTC. It specifies CASSRDAASGETQYF.

V is TRBV19 and J is TRBJ2-4, with 7 bases fitting TRBD1. The CDR3 sequence is 14 residues long. Looked up from germline, CDR1 is LNHDA and CDR2 is SQIVND (reference sequence). J lost 2 bases, V lost 3 bases, and 1 base had no gene match. The CDR3 loop is CASSIRGPKNIQYF. CDR3 in DNA: TGTGCCAGTAGTATTAGGGGGCCCAAAAACATTCAGTACTTC.

V gene TRBV29-1 combines with J gene TRBJ1-2; 7 bases fit TRBD1. Germline V gene lookup returns CDR1 SQVTM and CDR2 ANQGSEA. CDR3 length: 13 amino acids. V dropped 6 bases and J dropped 5; count of bases not matched to a gene: 9. The CDR3 DNA reads TGCAGCGTCAACCCGGGACAGAAATATGGCTACACCTTC. Protein product: CSVNPGQKYGYTF.

J is TRBJ2-5 and V is TRBV5-6; D is uncertain. This CDR3 is 13 amino acids long. The ends were cut back, 2 bases at V and 2 bases at J, with 7 bases in the middle. The V gene's germline CDR1 is SGHDT and CDR2 YYEEEE. The CDR3 sequence is CASSFRLQETQYF. The CDR3, as DNA: TGTGCCAGCAGCTTCCGGCTTCAAGAGACCCAGTACTTC.

The chain recombines TRBV12-3 or TRBV12-4 with TRBJ1-1; D unresolved. The CDR3 covers 15 residues. Trimming stripped 1 base from V and 6 bases from J, with 15 bases between. In DNA, the CDR3 is TGTGCCAGCAGTTTAGTGGGCGGTTGGGGTGCTGAAGCTTTCTTT. It is translated as CASSLVGGWGAEAFF.

Comment on this clonotype: A read error may produce the germline difference seen at one junction end. The chain carries TRBV5-6 and TRBJ2-7, with 9 bases fitting TRBD1. CDR1 and CDR2 (germline): SGHDT, YYEEEE. The CDR3 has 14 residues. CDR3 sequence (DNA): TGTGTCAGCAGCTCGCGGGACAGGGACAACGAGCAGTACTTC. Its protein product is CVSSSRDRDNEQYF.

This clonotype showed up many times. The rearrangement joins TRBV15 to TRBJ2-7; D is ambiguous. The CDR3 has 14 amino acids. Germline V CDR1 and CDR2: LNHNV, YYDKDF (reference sequence). The V gene lost 3 bases and the J gene lost 2 bases, with 11 bases spanning the gap. The CDR3 DNA follows: TGTGCCACCAGCAGGCCGGCAGGAACCTACGAGCAGTACTTC. Its translation is CATSRPAGTYEQYF.

V gene TRBV11-2 combines with J gene TRBJ2-1; weak D call: TRBD1 (5 bases). V lost 1 base and J lost 5, with 6 bases in between. This CDR3 has 13 residues. Germline V gene lookup returns CDR1 SGHAT and CDR2 FQNNGV. The chain's CDR3 is CASSLGQNNEQFF. CDR3 DNA: TGTGCCAGCAGCTTAGGACAGAACAATGAGCAGTTCTTC.

This clonotype was observed at least ten times. This chain uses TRBV18 with TRBJ1-2; 8 nucleotides match TRBD1. Germline CDR1 KGHSH, CDR2 LQKENI. This CDR3 has 16 residues. V shed 3 bases and J 4 bases; nucleotides not matched to a gene: 10. DNA of the CDR3: TGTGCCAGCTCACCGGAAAGACAGGGGTTGAGCTATGGCTACACCTTC. Its translation is CASSPERQGLSYGYTF.

The chain carries TRBV4-1 and TRBJ2-5; D is possibly TRBD1 or TRBD2 (5 bases each). CDR3 size: 16 residues. Germline CDR1 reads MGHRA; CDR2 reads YSYEKL. V shed 1 base and J shed 0 bases, with 12 bases lying between them. This CDR3 is CASSQGFGGYQETQYF. CDR3 DNA: TGCGCCAGCAGCCAAGGTTTTGGGGGATACCAAGAGACCCAGTACTTC.

Written as DNA, the CDR3 is TGCGCCAGCAGCTTGGTTGGGTACCACGAGCAGTACTTC. Amino acids: CASSLVGYHEQYF. This chain uses TRBV5-1 with TRBJ2-7, with no clear D. CDR1 and CDR2 from the germline V gene are SGHRS and YFSETQ. The CDR3 loop spans 13 amino acids. Trimming pared 0 bases from V and 5 bases from J, leaving 9 bases between. Drawing the rest from reference TRBV5-1 and TRBJ2-7, the complete variable domain is KAGVTQTPRYLIKTRGQQVTLSCSPISGHRSVSWYQQTPGQGLQFLFEYFSETQRNKGNFPGRFSGRQFSNSRSEMNVSTLELGDSALYLCASSLVGYHEQYFGPGTRLTVT.

The chain uses TRBV11-1 and TRBJ2-3, with TRBD2 as a possible D gene (6 bases). Germline V CDR1 and CDR2: SGHAT, FQDESV (reference sequence). The CDR3 loop spans 13 amino acids. The germline V and J ends were trimmed by 5 bases and 6 bases, with 12 bases remaining between them. CDR3 coding DNA: TGTGCCAGCAGCAAGACTAGTGCTGATACGCAGTATTTT. Its translation: CASSKTSADTQYF.

This clonotype was counted a few times. The chain recombines TRBV11-3 with TRBJ2-5, with TRBD1 identical over 7 bases. The CDR3 is 14 residues long. In germline, CDR1 is SGHNT, CDR2 YENEEA. The V gene end was trimmed by 6 bases and the J gene end by 5 bases; junction bases not matched to a gene: 9. The CDR3 nucleotides are TGTGCCAGCAGTTCCGGACAGGAACACGAGACCCAGTACTTC. Its translation: CASSSGQEHETQYF.

This clonotype occurred a few times. CDR3 nucleotides: TGTGCCAGCAGTATCACCAGGGTAAATGAGCAGTTCTTC. Protein: CASSITRVNEQFF. The chain is built from TRBV6-2 or TRBV6-3 and TRBJ2-1, with TRBD1 as a possible D gene (5 bases). Trimming took 5 bases from V and 7 from J, leaving 12 bases between them. The CDR3 has 13 amino acids. Germline V gene sequence: CDR1 MNHEY, CDR2 SVGEGT.